Given below is one T cell receptor beta chain in context. The assay was immunoSEQ multiplex PCR, and TCRdb's table has in-frame clones only and misses some. This sample has 200,000 or so clones, with roughly 91% found just once. This specimen comes from a study of cytomegalovirus exposure and HLA in healthy donors. V was pared by 5 bases and J by 11 bases, with 26 bases of the junction left unmatched. The CDR3 contains 18 residues. Germline V gives CDR1 SGHVS, CDR2 FQNEAQ. The clonotype comes from a woman aged 18-35 years in good health and CMV-seropositive. The chain has TRBV7-8 and TRBJ1-2, with 7 nucleotides matching TRBD1. Material for sequencing was PBMCs. Here the CDR3 DNA reads TGTGCCAGCAGCGTAGACAGGGCTTCGGGTCCGTTAGGTCCGGGGTACACCTTC. As protein: CASSVDRASGPLGPGYTF.